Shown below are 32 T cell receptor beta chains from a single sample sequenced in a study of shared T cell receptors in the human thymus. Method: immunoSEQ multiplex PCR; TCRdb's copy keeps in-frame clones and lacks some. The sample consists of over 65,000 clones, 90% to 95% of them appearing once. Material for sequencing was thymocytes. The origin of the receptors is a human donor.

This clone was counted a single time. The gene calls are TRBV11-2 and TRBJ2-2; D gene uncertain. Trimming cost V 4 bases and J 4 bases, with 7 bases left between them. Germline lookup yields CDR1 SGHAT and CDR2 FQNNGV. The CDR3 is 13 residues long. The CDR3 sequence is CASSSEGTGELFF. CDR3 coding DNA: TGTGCCAGCAGCTCAGAAGGCACCGGGGAGCTGTTTTTT.

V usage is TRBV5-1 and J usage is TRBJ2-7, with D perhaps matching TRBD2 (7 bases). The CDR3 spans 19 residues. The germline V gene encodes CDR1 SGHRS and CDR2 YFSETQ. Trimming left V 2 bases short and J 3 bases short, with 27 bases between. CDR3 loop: CASSLGRGRSPGARYEQYF. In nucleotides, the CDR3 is TGCGCCAGCAGCTTAGGGAGGGGAAGATCCCCGGGGGCTCGCTACGAGCAGTACTTC.

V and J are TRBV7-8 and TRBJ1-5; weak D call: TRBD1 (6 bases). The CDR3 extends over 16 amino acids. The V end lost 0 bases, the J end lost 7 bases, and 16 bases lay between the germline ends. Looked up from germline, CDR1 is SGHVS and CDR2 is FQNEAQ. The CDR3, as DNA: TGTGCCAGCAGCTTAGCCGGGACATTCGTTTCACAGCCCCAGCATTTT. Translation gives CASSLAGTFVSQPQHF.

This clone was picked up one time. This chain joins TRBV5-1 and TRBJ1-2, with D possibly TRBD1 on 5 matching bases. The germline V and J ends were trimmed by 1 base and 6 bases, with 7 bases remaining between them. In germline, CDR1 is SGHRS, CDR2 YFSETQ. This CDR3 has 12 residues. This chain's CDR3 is CASSLRGHGYTF. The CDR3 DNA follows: TGCGCCAGCAGCTTGAGGGGACATGGCTACACCTTC.

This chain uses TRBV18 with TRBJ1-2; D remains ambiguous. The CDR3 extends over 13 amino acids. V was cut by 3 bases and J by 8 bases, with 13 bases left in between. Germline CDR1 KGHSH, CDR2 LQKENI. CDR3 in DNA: TGTGCCAGCTCACCTCCCCCGGGATACGGCTACACCTTC. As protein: CASSPPPGYGYTF.

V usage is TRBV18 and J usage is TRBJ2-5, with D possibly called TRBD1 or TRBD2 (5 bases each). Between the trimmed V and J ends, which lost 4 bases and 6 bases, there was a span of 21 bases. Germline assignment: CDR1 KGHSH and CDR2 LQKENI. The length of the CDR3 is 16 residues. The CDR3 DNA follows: TGTGCCAGCTCACTTCGGGACCGAGAAACAAGAAAGACCCAGTACTTC. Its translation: CASSLRDRETRKTQYF.

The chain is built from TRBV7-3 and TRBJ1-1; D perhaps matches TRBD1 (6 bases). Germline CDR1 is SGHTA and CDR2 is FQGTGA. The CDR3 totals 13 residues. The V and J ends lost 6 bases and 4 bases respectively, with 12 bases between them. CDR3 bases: TGTGCCAGCAGTCCAACAGGGAGCACTGAAGCTTTCTTT. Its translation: CASSPTGSTEAFF.

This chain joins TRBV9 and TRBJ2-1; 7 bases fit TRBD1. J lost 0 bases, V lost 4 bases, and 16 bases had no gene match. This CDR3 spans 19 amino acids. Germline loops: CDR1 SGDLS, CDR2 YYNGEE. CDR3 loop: CASSLRIIQGDSSYNEQFF. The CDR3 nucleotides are TGTGCCAGCAGCCTGAGAATCATCCAGGGGGATAGCTCCTACAATGAGCAGTTCTTC.

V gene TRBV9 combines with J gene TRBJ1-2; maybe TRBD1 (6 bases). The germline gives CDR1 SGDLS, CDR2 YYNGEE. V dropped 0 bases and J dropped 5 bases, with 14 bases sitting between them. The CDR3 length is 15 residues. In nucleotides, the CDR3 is TGTGCCAGCAGCGTAGTTCCGGACAGAAGATATGGCTACACCTTC. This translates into CASSVVPDRRYGYTF.

The CDR3 here is CASSRGTGAGEQYF. The CDR3 nucleotides read TGTGCCAGTAGTAGAGGGACAGGGGCGGGGGAGCAGTACTTC. The chain joins TRBV19 to TRBJ2-7, with 10 bases that match TRBD1. Germline CDR1 and CDR2: LNHDA and SQIVND (reference sequence). This CDR3 has 14 residues. The trim removed 4 bases at V and 7 bases at J, leaving 7 bases unmatched.

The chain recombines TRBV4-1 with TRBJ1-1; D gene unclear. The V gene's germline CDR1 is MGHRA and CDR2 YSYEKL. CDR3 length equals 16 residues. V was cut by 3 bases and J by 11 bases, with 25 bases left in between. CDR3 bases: TGCGCCAGCAGCCACGGTACACAAACCGGCGAGAATGCCGCTTTCTTT. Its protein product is CASSHGTQTGENAAFF.

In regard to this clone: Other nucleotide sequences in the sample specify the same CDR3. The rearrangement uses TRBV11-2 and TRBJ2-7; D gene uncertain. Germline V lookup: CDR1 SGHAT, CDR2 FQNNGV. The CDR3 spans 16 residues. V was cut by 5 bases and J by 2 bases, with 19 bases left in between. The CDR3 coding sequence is TGTGCCAGCAGCCCGAAAAACGGGCCCCCCGCCTACGAGCAGTACTTC. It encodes CASSPKNGPPAYEQYF. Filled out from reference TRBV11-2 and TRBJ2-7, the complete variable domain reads EAGVAQSPRYKIIEKRQSVAFWCNPISGHATLYWYQQILGQGPKLLIQFQNNGVVDDSQLPKDRFSAERLKGVDSTLKIQPAKLEDSAVYLCASSPKNGPPAYEQYFGPGTRLTVT.

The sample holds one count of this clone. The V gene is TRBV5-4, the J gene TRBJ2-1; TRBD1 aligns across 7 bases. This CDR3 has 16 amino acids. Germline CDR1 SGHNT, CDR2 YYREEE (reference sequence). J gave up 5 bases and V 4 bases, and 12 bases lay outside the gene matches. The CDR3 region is CASSTEQGIPDNEQFF. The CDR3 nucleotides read TGTGCCAGCAGCACAGAACAGGGGATTCCCGACAATGAGCAGTTCTTC.

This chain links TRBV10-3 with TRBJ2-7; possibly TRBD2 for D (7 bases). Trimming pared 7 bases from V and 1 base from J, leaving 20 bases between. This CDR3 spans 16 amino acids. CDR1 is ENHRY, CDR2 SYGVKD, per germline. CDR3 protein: CAIKMGGGPQSYEQYF. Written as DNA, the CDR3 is TGTGCCATCAAAATGGGAGGGGGGCCCCAATCCTACGAGCAGTACTTC.

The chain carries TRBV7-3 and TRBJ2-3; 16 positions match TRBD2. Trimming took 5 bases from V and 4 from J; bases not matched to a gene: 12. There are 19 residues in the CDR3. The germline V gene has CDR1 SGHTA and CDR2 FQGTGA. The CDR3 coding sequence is TGTGCCAGCAGCCGAGCAGGGACTAGCGGGGGGGGTCCCCCAGATACGCAGTATTTT. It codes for CASSRAGTSGGGPPDTQYF.

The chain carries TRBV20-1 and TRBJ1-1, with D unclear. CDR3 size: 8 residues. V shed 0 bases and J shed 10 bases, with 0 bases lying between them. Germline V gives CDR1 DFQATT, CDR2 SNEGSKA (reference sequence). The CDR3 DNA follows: TGCAGTGCTAGAGAAGCTTTCTTT. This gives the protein CSAREAFF.

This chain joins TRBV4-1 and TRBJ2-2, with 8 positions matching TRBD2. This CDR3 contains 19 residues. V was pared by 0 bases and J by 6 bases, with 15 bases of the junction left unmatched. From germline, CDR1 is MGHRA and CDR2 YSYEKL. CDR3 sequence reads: CASSQDRTSHEHSAGELFF. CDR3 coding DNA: TGCGCCAGCAGCCAAGACCGGACTAGCCACGAACATTCCGCCGGGGAGCTGTTTTTT.

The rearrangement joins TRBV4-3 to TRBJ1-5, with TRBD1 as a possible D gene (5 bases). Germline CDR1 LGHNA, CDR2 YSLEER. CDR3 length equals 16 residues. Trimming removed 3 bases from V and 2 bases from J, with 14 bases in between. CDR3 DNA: TGCGCCAGCAGCCAGGGGGAGGGACCGCGCAATCAGCCCCAGCATTTT. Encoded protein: CASSQGEGPRNQPQHF.

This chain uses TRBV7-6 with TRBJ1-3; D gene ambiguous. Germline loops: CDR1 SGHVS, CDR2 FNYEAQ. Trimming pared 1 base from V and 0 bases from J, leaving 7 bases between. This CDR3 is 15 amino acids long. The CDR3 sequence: CASSLGVLSGNTIYF. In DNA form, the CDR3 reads TGTGCCAGCAGCTTAGGGGTCCTCTCTGGAAACACCATATATTTT.

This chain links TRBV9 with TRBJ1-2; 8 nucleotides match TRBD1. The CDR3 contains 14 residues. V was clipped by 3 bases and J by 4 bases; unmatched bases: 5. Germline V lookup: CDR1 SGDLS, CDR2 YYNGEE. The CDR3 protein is CASSGTTGAYGYTF. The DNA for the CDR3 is TGTGCCAGCAGCGGAACGACAGGGGCCTATGGCTACACCTTC.

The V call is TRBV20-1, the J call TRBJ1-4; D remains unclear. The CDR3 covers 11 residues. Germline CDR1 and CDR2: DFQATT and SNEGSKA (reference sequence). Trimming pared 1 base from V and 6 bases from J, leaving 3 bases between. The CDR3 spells CSARAHEKLFF. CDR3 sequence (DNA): TGCAGTGCTAGAGCTCATGAAAAACTGTTTTTT.

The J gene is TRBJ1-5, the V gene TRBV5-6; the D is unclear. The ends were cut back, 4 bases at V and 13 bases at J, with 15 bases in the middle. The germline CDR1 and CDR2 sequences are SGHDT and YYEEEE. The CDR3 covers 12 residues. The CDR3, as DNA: TGTGCCAGCAGCCACCACGTAGGTCCACAGCATTTT. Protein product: CASSHHVGPQHF.

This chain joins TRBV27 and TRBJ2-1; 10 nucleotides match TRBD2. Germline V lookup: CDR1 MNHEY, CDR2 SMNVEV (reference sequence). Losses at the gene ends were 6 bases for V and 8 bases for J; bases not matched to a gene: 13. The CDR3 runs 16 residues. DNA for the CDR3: TGTGCCAGCAGCGGGGGGCTAGCGGGGGCCTGGGATGAGCAGTTCTTC. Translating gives CASSGGLAGAWDEQFF.

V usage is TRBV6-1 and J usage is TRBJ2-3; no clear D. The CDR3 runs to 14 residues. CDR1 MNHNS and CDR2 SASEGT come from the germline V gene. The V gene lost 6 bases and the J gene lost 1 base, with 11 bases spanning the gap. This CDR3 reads CASRVVWGTDTQYF. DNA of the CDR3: TGTGCCAGCAGGGTCGTGTGGGGCACAGATACGCAGTATTTT.

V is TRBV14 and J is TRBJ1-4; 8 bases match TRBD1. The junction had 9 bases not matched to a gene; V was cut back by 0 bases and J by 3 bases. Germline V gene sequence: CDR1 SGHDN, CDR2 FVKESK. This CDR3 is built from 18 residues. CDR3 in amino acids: CASSQDPQDRAANEKLFF. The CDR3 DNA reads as TGTGCCAGCAGCCAAGATCCCCAGGACAGGGCTGCTAATGAAAAACTGTTTTTT.

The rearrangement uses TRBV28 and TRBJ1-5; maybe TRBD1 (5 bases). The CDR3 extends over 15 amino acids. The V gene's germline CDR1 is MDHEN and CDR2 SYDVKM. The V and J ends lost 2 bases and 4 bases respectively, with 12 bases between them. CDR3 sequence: CASSLLRERNQPQHF. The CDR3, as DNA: TGTGCCAGCAGTTTACTCAGGGAGAGAAATCAGCCCCAGCATTTT.

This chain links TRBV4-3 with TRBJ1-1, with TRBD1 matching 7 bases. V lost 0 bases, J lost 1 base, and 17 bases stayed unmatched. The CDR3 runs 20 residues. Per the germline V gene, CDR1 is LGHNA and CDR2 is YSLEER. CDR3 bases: TGCGCCAGCAGCCAAGAGAGAGGTGCCCGGGACAGATTTTCGAACACTGAAGCTTTCTTT. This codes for CASSQERGARDRFSNTEAFF.

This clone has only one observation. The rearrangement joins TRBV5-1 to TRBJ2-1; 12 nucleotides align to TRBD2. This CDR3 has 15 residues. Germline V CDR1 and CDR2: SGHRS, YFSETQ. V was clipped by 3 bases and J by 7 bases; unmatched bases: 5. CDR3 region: CASSWDGLAGNEQFF. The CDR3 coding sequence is TGCGCCAGCAGCTGGGATGGACTAGCGGGGAATGAGCAGTTCTTC.

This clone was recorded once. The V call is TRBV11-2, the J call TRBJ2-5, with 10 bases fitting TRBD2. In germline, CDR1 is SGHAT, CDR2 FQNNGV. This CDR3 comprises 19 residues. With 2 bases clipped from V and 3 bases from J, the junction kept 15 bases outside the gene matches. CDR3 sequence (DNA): TGTGCCAGCAGCTTACCTAGCGGGGGACCCGCCAAGAGAAAAGAGACCCAGTACTTC. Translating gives CASSLPSGGPAKRKETQYF.

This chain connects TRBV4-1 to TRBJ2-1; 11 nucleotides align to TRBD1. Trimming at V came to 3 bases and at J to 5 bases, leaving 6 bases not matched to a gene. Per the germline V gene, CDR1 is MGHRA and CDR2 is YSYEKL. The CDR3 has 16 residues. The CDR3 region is CASSHWGTGGHNEQFF. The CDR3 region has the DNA TGCGCCAGCAGCCATTGGGGGACAGGGGGACACAATGAGCAGTTCTTC.

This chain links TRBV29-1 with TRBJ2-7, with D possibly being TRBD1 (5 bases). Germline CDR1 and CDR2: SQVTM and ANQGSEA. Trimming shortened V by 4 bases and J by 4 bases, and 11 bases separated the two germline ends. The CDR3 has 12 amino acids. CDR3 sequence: CSVAGNGYEQYF. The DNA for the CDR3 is TGCAGCGTTGCAGGGAATGGGTACGAGCAGTACTTC.

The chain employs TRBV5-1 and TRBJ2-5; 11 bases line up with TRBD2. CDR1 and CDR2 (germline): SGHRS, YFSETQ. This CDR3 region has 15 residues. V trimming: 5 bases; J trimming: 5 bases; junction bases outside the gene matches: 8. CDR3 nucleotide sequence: TGCGCCAGCAGACAGTTAGCGGGGGGGCTGGAGACCCAGTACTTC. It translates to CASRQLAGGLETQYF.